The rows below give T cell receptor beta chains drawn from one sample of a study of blood T cell repertoires in COVID-19. The table came from immunoSEQ multiplex PCR; TCRdb's copy has only in-frame clones and leaves some out. The table lists approximately 260,000 clones, around nine tenths of them singletons, with under 2.5% in the top ten. Sequenced sample: PBMCs or T cells enriched from blood (not recorded which). Source of these receptors: a woman aged 60 to 75 who had recovered from COVID-19. The CDR3 runs from the conserved cysteine through the conserved F or W. The D gene is left open where the match is weak. Clone size is not always given. Where it is, it says once, few, many or a class for expanded clones.

j_call v_call clone_size d_call cdr3_aa cdr3_nt
TRBJ1-5 TRBV28 few - CASSLPPQPQHF TGTGCCAGCAGTCTACCCCCTCAGCCCCAGCATTTT
TRBJ2-3 TRBV2 - - CASREGLSADTQYF TGTGCCAGCAGGGAAGGTTTGTCGGCAGATACGCAGTATTTT
TRBJ1-6 TRBV29-1 - - CSVMEGVNSPLHF TGCAGCGTGATGGAGGGCGTTAATTCACCCCTCCACTTT
TRBJ2-4 TRBV28 - - CASSFYGRGKNIQYF TGTGCCAGCAGTTTCTATGGCAGGGGCAAAAACATTCAGTACTTC
TRBJ2-5 TRBV29-1 once TRBD2 CSVEDGGEETQYF TGCAGCGTTGAAGATGGGGGGGAAGAGACCCAGTACTTC
TRBJ2-2 TRBV11-1 - TRBD2 CASSLGLAGYTGELFF TGTGCCAGCAGCCTGGGACTAGCGGGATACACCGGGGAGCTGTTTTTT
TRBJ1-2 TRBV28 - - CASSSTVLSGGYTF TGTGCCAGCAGTTCCACGGTTCTTTCTGGTGGCTACACCTTC
TRBJ1-3 TRBV28 once TRBD1 CASRQGQVLGNTIYF TGTGCCAGCAGACAAGGACAGGTCTTAGGAAACACCATATATTTT
TRBJ2-7 TRBV27 - - CASRIMGSSYEQYF TGTGCCAGCAGGATCATGGGCAGCTCCTACGAGCAGTACTTC
TRBJ2-1 TRBV11-2 - TRBD2 CASRPPGLRGGEQFF TGTGCCAGCAGGCCCCCGGGGCTCCGGGGGGGTGAGCAGTTCTTC
TRBJ2-7 TRBV4-2 - TRBD1 CASSRETGGHYEQYF TGTGCCAGCAGCCGAGAGACAGGGGGCCACTACGAGCAGTACTTC
TRBJ2-7 TRBV19 - TRBD1 CASSSGTGGSYEQYF TGTGCCAGTAGTTCCGGGACAGGAGGGTCCTACGAGCAGTACTTC
TRBJ2-2 TRBV6-2/TRBV6-3 - - CASSYPNPSLGTIDTGELFF TGTGCCAGCAGTTACCCAAACCCAAGCCTAGGGACAATCGACACCGGGGAGCTGTTTTTT
TRBJ2-7 TRBV7-9 - TRBD2 CASSLGLAGGLYEEQYF TGTGCCAGCAGCTTAGGACTAGCGGGGGGGCTTTATGAAGAGCAGTACTTC
TRBJ1-6 TRBV4-1 - TRBD1 CASSQGQGNSPLHF TGCGCCAGCAGCCAAGGACAGGGAAATTCACCCCTCCACTTT
TRBJ1-5 TRBV2 - - CASHPVENQPQHF TGTGCCAGCCACCCGGTAGAGAATCAGCCCCAGCATTTT
TRBJ2-7 TRBV5-1 - - CASTDYSYEQYF TGCGCCAGCACGGACTACAGTTACGAGCAGTACTTC
TRBJ2-3 TRBV9 - TRBD2 CASSSRLADYTDTQYF TGTGCCAGCAGCTCACGACTAGCGGATTACACAGATACGCAGTATTTT
TRBJ2-3 TRBV3-1/TRBV3-2 - TRBD2 CASSQIRSLGLAGGRWVTDTQYF TGTGCCAGCAGCCAAATCCGTTCGTTAGGACTAGCGGGGGGGCGGTGGGTCACAGATACGCAGTATTTT
TRBJ1-1 TRBV5-4 - TRBD1 CASSWDRGSESAEAFF TGTGCCAGCAGCTGGGACAGGGGCTCCGAGAGCGCTGAAGCTTTCTTT
TRBJ1-2 TRBV28 - - CASSLRSGTRGYTF TGTGCCAGCAGTTTACGCTCAGGAACCCGTGGCTACACCTTC
TRBJ2-5 TRBV7-3 - - CASSWTGQQQETQYF TGTGCCAGCAGCTGGACCGGACAGCAGCAAGAGACCCAGTACTTC
TRBJ2-5 TRBV7-9 - TRBD1 CASRADRAETQYF TGTGCCAGCAGGGCTGACAGGGCAGAGACCCAGTACTTC
TRBJ1-5 TRBV19 - TRBD1 CASTPRGTGGPQHF TGTGCCAGTACCCCCAGGGGGACCGGAGGGCCCCAGCATTTT
TRBJ2-1 TRBV5-4 - TRBD2 CASSRGLAGTYNEQFF TGTGCCAGCAGCCGCGGACTAGCGGGAACCTACAATGAGCAGTTCTTC
TRBJ2-3 TRBV5-1 - TRBD1 CASSLYFTGAGITDTQYF TGCGCCAGCAGTCTATATTTTACAGGGGCTGGTATCACAGATACGCAGTATTTT
TRBJ1-4 TRBV5-1 few TRBD1 CASSLRGTGDEKLFF TGCGCCAGCAGCTTGAGAGGGACAGGGGATGAAAAACTGTTTTTT
TRBJ2-6 TRBV19 - TRBD2 CASSGGLAGVSGANVLTF TGTGCCAGTAGTGGGGGACTAGCGGGAGTCTCTGGGGCCAACGTCCTGACTTTC
TRBJ2-2 TRBV5-5 - - CASSLVGVYTGELFF TGTGCCAGCAGCTTGGTGGGCGTGTACACCGGGGAGCTGTTTTTT
TRBJ1-4 TRBV5-1 - - CASSSANGEKLFF TGCGCCAGCAGCTCCGCGAATGGTGAAAAACTGTTTTTT
TRBJ2-1 TRBV5-1 - - CASSFGESSYNEQFF TGCGCCAGCAGCTTCGGGGAGAGCTCCTACAATGAGCAGTTCTTC
TRBJ2-7 TRBV19 - TRBD2 CASSIGGGTDEQYF TGTGCCAGTAGTATCGGGGGGGGGACCGACGAGCAGTACTTC
TRBJ2-3 TRBV7-9 - TRBD2 CASSTGLAGRTDTQYF TGTGCCAGCAGCACGGGACTAGCGGGGCGCACAGATACGCAGTATTTT
TRBJ2-1 TRBV20-1 - - CSAIPYNEQFF TGCAGTGCCATCCCCTACAATGAGCAGTTCTTC
TRBJ2-5 TRBV5-1 - TRBD2 CASSRQAGLQETQYF TGCGCCAGCAGCAGACAAGCGGGGCTACAAGAGACCCAGTACTTC
TRBJ2-7 TRBV5-1 - TRBD2 CASRPGTSGFYEQYF TGCGCCAGCAGACCCGGGACTAGCGGGTTTTATGAGCAGTACTTC
TRBJ2-1 TRBV7-9 - - CASSLGEREQFF TGTGCCAGCAGCTTAGGAGAGCGCGAGCAGTTCTTC
TRBJ2-5 TRBV7-2 - - CASSHWRQEETQYF TGTGCCAGCAGCCACTGGAGGCAGGAAGAGACCCAGTACTTC
TRBJ2-1 TRBV19 once TRBD2 CASSKGTSAYNEQFF TGTGCCAGTAGTAAAGGGACTAGCGCTTACAATGAGCAGTTCTTC
TRBJ2-7 TRBV4-1 few - CASSQVLTRGNNEQYF TGCGCCAGCAGCCAAGTGCTGACTAGGGGTAACAACGAGCAGTACTTC
TRBJ2-7 TRBV5-1 - - CASKFSYLRTAHEQYF TGCGCCAGCAAATTTTCGTACCTGAGAACAGCCCACGAGCAGTACTTC
TRBJ2-1 TRBV27 - - CASSFRDNSYNEQFF TGTGCCAGCAGTTTCAGGGACAACTCCTACAATGAGCAGTTCTTC
TRBJ1-1 TRBV6-5 few - CASSYLPNTEAFF TGTGCCAGCAGTTACCTACCGAACACTGAAGCTTTCTTT
TRBJ2-1 TRBV28 few - CASRTFTDNEQFF TGTGCCAGCAGGACATTTACTGACAATGAGCAGTTCTTC
TRBJ1-5 TRBV5-6 once - CASSLLSSGSSNQPQHF TGTGCCAGCAGCTTGTTATCTAGTGGCTCTAGCAATCAGCCCCAGCATTTT